These 31 T cell receptor beta chains share one sample of origin, sequenced in a study of shared T cell receptors in the human thymus. The data were produced by immunoSEQ multiplex PCR, yet TCRdb's version contains in-frame clones alone and is incomplete. Altogether 540,000 or so clones are present, around 78% being singletons, with the ten largest covering 0.013%. The same specimen was also included in a second study, on human thymus T cells.

Sequenced material: thymocytes. These receptors all come from a boy younger than two with a congenital heart defect.

On this clone itself: The identical CDR3 is also encoded by other nucleotide sequences in the sample. The chain joins TRBV5-6 to TRBJ2-3; D gene uncertain. V was clipped by 1 base and J by 0 bases, with 6 bases between them. This CDR3 is 14 amino acids long. In germline, CDR1 is SGHDT, CDR2 YYEEEE. CDR3 residues: CASSLIQSTDTQYF. CDR3 coding DNA: TGTGCCAGCAGCTTGATCCAAAGCACAGATACGCAGTATTTT.

V gene TRBV27 combines with J gene TRBJ2-7; D is ambiguous. The germline V gene encodes CDR1 MNHEY and CDR2 SMNVEV (reference sequence). The CDR3 runs 17 residues. Trimming shortened V by 5 bases and J by 4 bases, and 24 bases separated the two germline ends. CDR3 loop: CASSQKHPDSLGYEQYF. CDR3 sequence (DNA): TGTGCCAGCAGTCAAAAACATCCCGATAGCCTCGGGTACGAGCAGTACTTC.

The chain is built from TRBV28 and TRBJ2-5, with 8 bases lining up with TRBD2. Per the germline V gene, CDR1 is MDHEN and CDR2 is SYDVKM. This CDR3 has 14 residues. With 11 bases clipped from V and 4 bases from J, the junction kept 12 bases outside the gene matches. CDR3 DNA sequence: TGTGCCTCCCGAGGGGCGGGAGGCCTAGAGACCCAGTACTTC. Its protein product is CASRGAGGLETQYF.

This chain uses TRBV7-2 with TRBJ2-7; no firm D call. Germline V lookup: CDR1 SGHTA, CDR2 FQGNSA. The V gene lost 1 base and the J gene lost 0 bases, with 7 bases spanning the gap. The CDR3 has 14 residues. CDR3 amino acids: CASSLVGRSYEQYF. The CDR3 nucleotides are TGTGCCAGCAGCTTAGTTGGCCGCTCCTACGAGCAGTACTTC.

The V gene is TRBV2, the J gene TRBJ1-1; 8 bases match TRBD1. The CDR3 is 12 residues long. Germline V lookup: CDR1 SNHLY, CDR2 FYNNEI. V was clipped by 6 bases and J by 6 bases; unmatched bases: 3. The CDR3 region is CASRDRAPEAFF. DNA of the CDR3: TGTGCCAGCAGGGACAGGGCCCCTGAAGCTTTCTTT.

V and J are TRBV5-5 and TRBJ2-1; 10 nucleotides align to TRBD2. The CDR3 loop spans 16 amino acids. Germline V gene sequence: CDR1 SGHKS, CDR2 YYEKEE (reference sequence). Trimming took 4 bases from V and 0 from J; bases not matched to a gene: 4. This CDR3 reads CASSIRTSGSYNEQFF. CDR3 bases: TGTGCCAGCAGCATCCGGACTAGCGGCTCCTACAATGAGCAGTTCTTC.

The V gene is TRBV4-3, the J gene TRBJ1-4; possibly TRBD1 for D (5 bases). Trimming shortened V by 1 base and J by 3 bases, and 15 bases separated the two germline ends. CDR3 length equals 17 residues. Per the germline V gene, CDR1 is LGHNA and CDR2 is YSLEER. For the CDR3, the DNA is TGCGCCAGCAGCCAAGGACGGGGAGGGGAGCCTAATGAAAAACTGTTTTTT. It is translated as CASSQGRGGEPNEKLFF.

V gene TRBV6-5 combines with J gene TRBJ1-1; TRBD1 agrees at 7 bases. With 6 bases clipped from V and 1 base from J, the junction kept 8 bases outside the gene matches. The CDR3 runs 15 residues. Looked up from germline, CDR1 is MNHEY and CDR2 is SVGAGI. As DNA, the CDR3 is TGTGCCAGCAGCCCCAGGACAGGTACGAACACTGAAGCTTTCTTT. Protein: CASSPRTGTNTEAFF.

The gene calls are TRBV28 and TRBJ1-2, with 10 positions matching TRBD1. Germline CDR1 is MDHEN and CDR2 is SYDVKM. This CDR3 region has 21 residues. After removal of 6 bases from V and 0 bases from J, the junction contained 22 bases not matched to a gene. CDR3 sequence: CASSAPRVGPGQGPSNYGYTF. The CDR3 DNA follows: TGTGCCAGCAGCGCTCCCCGAGTAGGTCCGGGACAGGGGCCCTCTAACTATGGCTACACCTTC.

The rearrangement uses TRBV27 and TRBJ1-1; 9 bases map to TRBD1. Losses at the gene ends were 3 bases for V and 8 bases for J; bases not matched to a gene: 7. This CDR3 comprises 14 residues. From germline, CDR1 is MNHEY and CDR2 SMNVEV (reference sequence). The CDR3 nucleotides read TGTGCCAGCAGTTTGGGAGGACAGGGGTCGGAAGCTTTCTTT. Protein sequence: CASSLGGQGSEAFF.

This chain uses TRBV6-1 with TRBJ1-3; 9 bases align to TRBD1. Germline assignment: CDR1 MNHNS and CDR2 SASEGT. Trimming removed 6 bases from V and 2 bases from J; junction bases left unmatched: 2. This CDR3 contains 14 residues. CDR3: CASRDRGPGNTIYF. In DNA form, the CDR3 reads TGTGCCAGCAGGGACAGGGGCCCTGGAAACACCATATATTTT.

The CDR3 sequence is CASSGNRDTWVDQPQHF. CDR3 coding DNA: TGTGCCAGCAGTGGCAACCGGGACACCTGGGTGGACCAGCCCCAGCATTTT. The chain combines TRBV6-4 with TRBJ1-5; D is perhaps TRBD1 (6 bases). The CDR3 has 17 amino acids. Germline CDR1 is MRHNA and CDR2 is SNTAGT. V lost 4 bases and J lost 7, with 23 bases in between.

The chain recombines TRBV5-4 with TRBJ2-7; D is unresolved. Germline loops: CDR1 SGHNT, CDR2 YYREEE (reference sequence). CDR3 length: 14 residues. V lost 0 bases, J lost 0 bases, and 7 bases lay in between. The CDR3 loop is CASSLVPNSYEQYF. The CDR3, as DNA: TGTGCCAGCAGCTTGGTCCCAAACTCCTACGAGCAGTACTTC.

V gene TRBV6-1 combines with J gene TRBJ2-2, with 9 bases aligning to TRBD2. This CDR3 has 15 residues. Germline values: CDR1 MNHNS, CDR2 SASEGT. Trimming at V came to 3 bases and at J to 3 bases, leaving 2 bases not matched to a gene. For the CDR3, the DNA is TGTGCCAGCAGTGAGGGCGGGAGGGACACCGGGGAGCTGTTTTTT. Its protein product is CASSEGGRDTGELFF.

The J gene is TRBJ2-7, the V gene TRBV7-6; 9 bases line up with TRBD2. J lost 5 bases, V lost 5 bases, and 22 bases had no gene match. The V gene's germline CDR1 is SGHVS and CDR2 FNYEAQ. This CDR3 is built from 19 residues. The CDR3 reads CASSLIWRQPGLASHEQYF. The CDR3, as DNA: TGTGCCAGCAGCCTCATTTGGAGACAGCCGGGACTAGCTTCCCACGAGCAGTACTTC.

The chain recombines TRBV11-2 with TRBJ2-1; D gene ambiguous. V was clipped by 5 bases and J by 0 bases, with 14 bases between them. The CDR3 covers 16 residues. In germline, CDR1 is SGHAT, CDR2 FQNNGV. The CDR3 nucleotides are TGTGCCAGCAGCCAATACTTGCGGAACTCCTACAATGAGCAGTTCTTC. Residues: CASSQYLRNSYNEQFF.

This clone was seen only once. The rearrangement links TRBV27 to TRBJ2-2, with 9 nucleotides matching TRBD2. V lost 4 bases, J lost 4 bases, and 19 bases stayed unmatched. From germline, CDR1 is MNHEY and CDR2 SMNVEV (reference sequence). The CDR3 totals 20 residues. The DNA of the CDR3 is TGTGCCAGCAGTTGCCGGGGGGGGGCAGAACTAGCGGGTACCACCGGGGAGCTGTTTTTT. It translates to CASSCRGGAELAGTTGELFF.

This chain uses TRBV25-1 with TRBJ1-1; a weak D match, TRBD1 (6 bases). CDR1 is MGHDK, CDR2 SYGVNS, per germline. The V and J ends lost 4 bases and 1 base respectively, with 16 bases between them. The CDR3 extends over 16 amino acids. The CDR3: CASSAGTPKRNTEAFF. DNA for the CDR3: TGTGCCAGCAGTGCCGGGACACCAAAGAGGAACACTGAAGCTTTCTTT. Variable domain in full (rest from reference TRBV25-1 and TRBJ1-1): EADIYQTPRYLVIGTGKKITLECSQTMGHDKMYWYQQDPGMELHLIHYSYGVNSTEKGDLSSESTVSRIRTEHFPLTLESARPSHTSQYLCASSAGTPKRNTEAFFGQGTRLTVV.

Only one count was recorded for this clone. CDR3 DNA sequence: TGTGCCACAACACGGGAACGGTTAAATGAAAAACTGTTTTTT. This gives the protein CATTRERLNEKLFF. V usage is TRBV15 and J usage is TRBJ1-4; unclear D gene. CDR1 LNHNV and CDR2 YYDKDF come from the germline V gene (reference sequence). This CDR3 has 14 amino acids. Trimming left V 9 bases short and J 5 bases short, with 16 bases between.

The chain combines TRBV5-1 with TRBJ2-1, with TRBD1 matching over 9 bases. After removal of 4 bases from V and 7 bases from J, the junction contained 9 bases not matched to a gene. Germline V CDR1 and CDR2: SGHRS, YFSETQ. The CDR3 is made up of 15 amino acids. The CDR3 loop reads CASSPGTGPGNEQFF. The CDR3 bases are TGCGCCAGCAGCCCCGGGACAGGGCCTGGGAATGAGCAGTTCTTC. The full variable domain, its missing parts supplied by reference TRBV5-1 and TRBJ2-1, is KAGVTQTPRYLIKTRGQQVTLSCSPISGHRSVSWYQQTPGQGLQFLFEYFSETQRNKGNFPGRFSGRQFSNSRSEMNVSTLELGDSALYLCASSPGTGPGNEQFFGPGTRLTVL.

J is TRBJ2-7 and V is TRBV5-6, with 12 nucleotides matching TRBD2. The CDR3 is made up of 15 amino acids. The germline CDR1 and CDR2 sequences are SGHDT and YYEEEE. The junction had 10 bases not matched to a gene; V was cut back by 7 bases and J by 5 bases. The CDR3 nucleotides are TGTGCCAGCGGACACCAACCTAGCGGGAGGGACGAGCAGTACTTC. It is translated as CASGHQPSGRDEQYF.

This chain joins TRBV9 and TRBJ2-3; 7 nucleotides line up with TRBD2. Germline V gene sequence: CDR1 SGDLS, CDR2 YYNGEE. Trimming at V came to 4 bases and at J to 2 bases, leaving 10 bases not matched to a gene. The CDR3 loop spans 16 amino acids. The CDR3 DNA reads as TGTGCCAGCAGCATCGGACTAGTCGCCATCACAGATACGCAGTATTTT. Translation gives CASSIGLVAITDTQYF.

The rearrangement joins TRBV28 to TRBJ2-5; TRBD1 agrees at 9 bases. This CDR3 region has 16 residues. Germline V gives CDR1 MDHEN, CDR2 SYDVKM. J was trimmed by 3 bases and V by 0 bases; bases with no gene match: 5. The chain's CDR3 is CASSLCSTGGEETQYF. For the CDR3, the DNA is TGTGCCAGCAGTTTATGCTCGACAGGGGGGGAAGAGACCCAGTACTTC. Variable domain in full (rest from reference TRBV28 and TRBJ2-5): DVKVTQSSRYLVKRTGEKVFLECVQDMDHENMFWYRQDPGLGLRLIYFSYDVKMKEKGDIPEGYSVSREKKERFSLILESASTNQTSMYLCASSLCSTGGEETQYFGPGTRLLVL.

V is TRBV27 and J is TRBJ2-3, with a possible D match to TRBD2 (5 bases). The CDR3 is 14 amino acids. Per germline, CDR1 MNHEY and CDR2 SMNVEV (reference sequence). V was cut by 5 bases and J by 5 bases, with 14 bases left in between. CDR3 bases: TGTGCCAGCAGTCCCCGTGTAGCGAAAGATACGCAGTATTTT. Protein sequence: CASSPRVAKDTQYF.

The V call is TRBV2, the J call TRBJ2-3; weak D call: TRBD2 (6 bases). V gave up 7 bases and J gave up 7 bases, with 27 bases separating them. The CDR3 runs to 17 residues. CDR1 SNHLY and CDR2 FYNNEI come from the germline V gene. The CDR3 reads CASTLDPGLGVRNTQYF. For the CDR3, the DNA is TGTGCCAGCACGCTGGACCCGGGACTTGGGGTTCGTAATACGCAGTATTTT.

The chain couples TRBV28 to TRBJ2-2; 7 nucleotides line up with TRBD1. V lost 6 bases to trimming and J lost 4 bases; unmatched junction nucleotides: 5. The germline gives CDR1 MDHEN, CDR2 SYDVKM. The CDR3 is 14 residues long. The CDR3 region has the DNA TGTGCCAGCAGCCGGACAGGCAGCACCGGGGAGCTGTTTTTT. Encoded protein: CASSRTGSTGELFF.

The V and J genes are TRBV7-6 and TRBJ2-7, with TRBD1 matching over 7 bases. The CDR3 is 14 residues long. V lost 2 bases, J lost 2 bases, and 3 bases stayed unmatched. Per the germline V gene, CDR1 is SGHVS and CDR2 is FNYEAQ. The CDR3 DNA reads TGTGCCAGCAGCTTAACGGGACAGACCTACGAGCAGTACTTC. It is translated as CASSLTGQTYEQYF.

The rearrangement uses TRBV6-5 and TRBJ2-5, with 10 nucleotides matching TRBD2. CDR1 and CDR2 (germline): MNHEY, SVGAGI. The ends lost 5 bases at V and 2 bases at J; junction bases unmatched: 5. This CDR3 is built from 15 residues. CDR3 protein: CASSAGTSDQETQYF. The CDR3 nucleotides read TGTGCCAGCAGTGCCGGGACTAGCGATCAAGAGACCCAGTACTTC.

The genes are TRBV12-5 and TRBJ1-1; 7 bases line up with TRBD1. The CDR3 length is 14 residues. CDR1 LGHNT and CDR2 FRNRAP come from the germline V gene. Germline trimming cut 6 bases from V and 3 bases from J; bases unmatched to any gene: 7. The CDR3 nucleotides read TGTGCTAGTGGCTGGGACAGCGGATACACTGAAGCTTTCTTT. As protein: CASGWDSGYTEAFF.

The chain recombines TRBV11-3 with TRBJ1-1; the D gene is possibly TRBD1 (5 bases). Deletions cut 3 bases from V and 11 bases from J, with 10 bases between. The CDR3 has 11 amino acids. Per germline, CDR1 SGHNT and CDR2 YENEEA. The CDR3 DNA sequence: TGTGCCAGCAGCTTCGGAGGGGAGGCTTTCTTT. Protein sequence: CASSFGGEAFF.

The chain recombines TRBV5-6 with TRBJ2-1, with D perhaps matching TRBD1 (6 bases). The germline V gene has CDR1 SGHDT and CDR2 YYEEEE. Trimming stripped 0 bases from V and 4 bases from J, with 17 bases between. The CDR3 has 17 amino acids. CDR3 sequence: CASSLGSWDMGYNEQFF. CDR3 sequence (DNA): TGTGCCAGCAGCTTGGGATCTTGGGACATGGGTTACAATGAGCAGTTCTTC.